The 4 T cell receptor beta chains given below trace back to one sample, sequenced in a study of glioma-infiltrating T cells. Using RNA template, CDR3s of TCR alpha and beta were amplified with iRepertoire arm-PCR. A single record per CDR3 protein comes from TCRdb applying MiXCR to the multiplex PCR reads. The table records approximately 120,000 distinct CDR3 sequences, more than 20% of them present only once. Sequences were obtained from glioma tissue, nonneoplastic brain tissue, or PBMCs (not recorded which). The source is a human donor with low-grade glioma or glioblastoma, undergoing nonglioma brain surgery, or in good health (not recorded which).

The table lists this clonotype with many counts. J is TRBJ1-3 and V is TRBV15, with a weak D call TRBD1 (6 bases). Germline CDR1 LNHNV, CDR2 YYDKDF (reference sequence). The CDR3 runs 17 residues. V was clipped by 0 bases and J by 3 bases, with 15 bases between them. The CDR3 protein is CATSRDSGGSGGNTIYF. CDR3 bases: TGTGCCACCAGCAGAGATTCTGGGGGCTCGGGTGGAAACACCATATATTTT.

This chain uses TRBV18 with TRBJ1-1, with D perhaps matching TRBD1 (6 bases). In germline, CDR1 is KGHSH, CDR2 LQKENI. Deletions cut 2 bases from V and 4 bases from J, with 17 bases between. CDR3 length: 16 amino acids. In DNA form, the CDR3 reads TGTGCCAGCTCACCAATGGCAGGGGCTACCCCCACTGAAGCTTTCTTT. It yields the protein CASSPMAGATPTEAFF.

The chain has TRBV7-9 and TRBJ1-2; D ambiguous. CDR3 length: 13 residues. The germline V gene has CDR1 SEHNR and CDR2 FQNEAQ (reference sequence). V lost 5 bases and J lost 7, with 14 bases in between. The CDR3 reads CASSPLARFGYTF. In DNA form, the CDR3 reads TGTGCCAGCAGCCCCCTAGCGAGGTTTGGCTACACCTTC. Together with reference TRBV7-9 and TRBJ1-2, the CDR3 gives the full variable domain: DTGVSQNPRHKITKRGQNVTFRCDPISEHNRLYWYRQTLGQGPEFLTYFQNEAQLEKSRLLSDRFSAERPKGSFSTLEIQRTEQGDSAMYLCASSPLARFGYTFGSGTRLTVV.

Regarding this clonotype: This may come from a read error, since a much larger clone is one base off. The chain carries TRBV3-1 and TRBJ1-2, with TRBD1 matching over 7 bases. CDR1 and CDR2 (germline): LGHDT, YNNKEL (reference sequence). This CDR3 comprises 12 residues. J lost 12 bases, V lost 3 bases, and 7 bases had no gene match. CDR3 region: CASSHDGTADTF. Written as DNA, the CDR3 is TGTGCCAGCAGCCATGATGGGACAGCGGACACCTTC.